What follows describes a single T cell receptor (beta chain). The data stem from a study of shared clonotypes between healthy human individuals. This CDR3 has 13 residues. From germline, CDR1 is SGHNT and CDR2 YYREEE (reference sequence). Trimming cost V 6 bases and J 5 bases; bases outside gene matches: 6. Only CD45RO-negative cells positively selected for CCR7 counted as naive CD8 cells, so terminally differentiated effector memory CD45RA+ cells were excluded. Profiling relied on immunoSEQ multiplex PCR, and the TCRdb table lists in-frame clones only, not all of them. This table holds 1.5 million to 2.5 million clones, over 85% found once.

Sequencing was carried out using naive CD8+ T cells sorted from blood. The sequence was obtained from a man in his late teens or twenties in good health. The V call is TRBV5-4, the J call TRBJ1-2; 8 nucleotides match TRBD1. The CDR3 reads CASKEQGAYGYTF. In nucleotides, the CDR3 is TGTGCCAGCAAGGAGCAGGGGGCATATGGCTACACCTTC. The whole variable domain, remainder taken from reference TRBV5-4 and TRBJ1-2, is ETGVTQSPTHLIKTRGQQVTLRCSSQSGHNTVSWYQQALGQGPQFIFQYYREEENGRGNFPPRFSGLQFPNYSSELNVNALELDDSALYLCASKEQGAYGYTFGSGTRLTVV.